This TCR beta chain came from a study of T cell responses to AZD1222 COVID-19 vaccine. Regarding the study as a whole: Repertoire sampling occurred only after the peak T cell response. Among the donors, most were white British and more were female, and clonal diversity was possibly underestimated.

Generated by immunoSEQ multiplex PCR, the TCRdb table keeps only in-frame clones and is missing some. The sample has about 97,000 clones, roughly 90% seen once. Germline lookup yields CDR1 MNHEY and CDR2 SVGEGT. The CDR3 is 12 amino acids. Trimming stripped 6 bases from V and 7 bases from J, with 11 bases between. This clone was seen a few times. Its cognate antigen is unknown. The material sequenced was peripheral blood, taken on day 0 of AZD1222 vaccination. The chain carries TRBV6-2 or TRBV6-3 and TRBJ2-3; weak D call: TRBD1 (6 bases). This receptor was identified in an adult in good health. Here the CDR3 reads CASSLTGNTQYF. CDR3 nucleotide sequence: TGTGCCAGCAGCCTCACAGGGAATACGCAGTATTTT.